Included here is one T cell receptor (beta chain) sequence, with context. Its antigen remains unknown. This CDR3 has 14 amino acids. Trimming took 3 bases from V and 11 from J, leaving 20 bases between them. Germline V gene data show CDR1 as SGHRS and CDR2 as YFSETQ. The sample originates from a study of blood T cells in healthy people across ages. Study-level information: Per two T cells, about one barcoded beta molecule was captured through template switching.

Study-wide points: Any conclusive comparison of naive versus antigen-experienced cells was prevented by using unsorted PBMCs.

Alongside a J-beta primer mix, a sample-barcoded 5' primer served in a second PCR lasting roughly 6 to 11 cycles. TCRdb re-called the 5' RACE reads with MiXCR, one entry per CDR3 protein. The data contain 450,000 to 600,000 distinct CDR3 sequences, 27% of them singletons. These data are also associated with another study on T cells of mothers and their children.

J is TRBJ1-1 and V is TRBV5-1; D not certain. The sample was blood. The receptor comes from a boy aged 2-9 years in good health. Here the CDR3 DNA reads TGCGCCAGCAGCTCCCATACCACCGAAATGGAGGCTTTCTTT. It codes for CASSSHTTEMEAFF. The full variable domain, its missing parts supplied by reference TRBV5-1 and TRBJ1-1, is KAGVTQTPRYLIKTRGQQVTLSCSPISGHRSVSWYQQTPGQGLQFLFEYFSETQRNKGNFPGRFSGRQFSNSRSEMNVSTLELGDSALYLCASSSHTTEMEAFFGQGTRLTVV.